This T cell receptor beta chain emerged from a study of T cells in Graves' hyperthyroidism and ophthalmopathy (dated by TCRdb to 2018 to 2020). For the study in its entirety: Peripheral blood samples were taken at initial diagnosis, before any treatment was given. To identify TCR V-J signatures that set the groups apart, the researchers used a discovery cohort of 95 to 100 patients, made up of 40 to 45 with Graves' ophthalmopathy and about 60 with stable Graves' hyperthyroidism. An independent validation cohort of around 19 hyperthyroidism patients and about 15 patients who later progressed to ophthalmopathy tested prospective prediction of ophthalmopathy. The 95 to 100 discovery patients were randomly split 7:3 into training and test sets. In six Graves' hyperthyroidism patients, the study also compared T-cell repertoires from thyroid tissue with T-cell repertoires from blood. Following sampling, methimazole starting at 30 mg daily was given to hyperthyroidism patients, and high-dose intravenous methylprednisolone was given to ophthalmopathy patients. The paper reports TCR Vbeta CDR3 sequencing of some 140 peripheral blood samples: under 45 ophthalmopathy, roughly 80 hyperthyroidism and about 17 progressor patients.

The V end gives up 4 bases and the J end 3 bases, leaving 12 bases in the junction not matched to a gene. Via the germline V gene, CDR1 is SGHDT and CDR2 YYEEEE. The CDR3 holds 17 amino acids from the cysteine to the phenylalanine. The kept DNA is CDR3 alone, 51 bases in frame from the first base. Graves' hyperthyroidism was defined as stable when no progression to ophthalmopathy occurred over 18 months of follow-up. Hyperthyroidism patients were newly diagnosed, with disease duration under 2 months, and aged 18 to 65 years. Any patient with an uncontrolled infection, another autoimmune disease, pregnancy or lactation was excluded. Diagnoses were based on clinical symptoms, serum thyroxine and TRAb, thyroid ultrasound and orbital computed tomography. PBMCs were separated from roughly 10 ml of fresh peripheral blood using Ficoll-Paque density gradient centrifugation. Total RNA was extracted with Trizol reagent, and quality was checked on an Agilent 2100 Bioanalyzer.

The TCR beta CDR3 regions were amplified from the RNA transcripts. The first round of RT-PCR for the TCR CDR3 was performed with the HTBI primer set and the Qiagen OneStep RT-PCR kit. Libraries were constructed in a second round of multiplex PCR, after which size selection and purification were performed. Sequencing of the libraries was done on an Illumina HiSeq2000 using paired-end 100 bp reads. Per the source publication's procedure: SOAPnuke was used to process the raw data, throwing out any read that contained adapters or uncalled bases, had a mean Phred below 15, or lacked an exact constant-primer or identifier match. High-quality paired reads were merged with COPE v1.2.5, and unique nucleotide sequences were defined as clonotypes. Clonotypes were aligned to IMGT TRBV, TRBD and TRBJ reference segments using MiTCR v1.1. Analysis was restricted to V-J combinations with a frequency above 0.0001, which covered 98% to 99.2% of repertoires. The TCS score was defined as F50 (clonal expansion) divided by E x V (chaos), with BLOSUM62-based TCRdist calculated between CDR3 peptides within each V-J. Welch's t-statistics and random forest reduced around 510 V-J features to roughly 13, which were used in a naive Bayes classifier (R e1071). In-frame beta chains were kept once TCRdb had trimmed the public reads at Q25 with fastp and called clones with MiXCR. Merged by CDR3 protein, the rows form single entries marked with the most common genes and DNA. The V and J calls come from TCRdb's annotation, not from the publication. This sample is represented by 500,000 to 650,000 distinct CDR3 sequences; 11% to 15% of them were singletons. The top ten constitute about 15% of the sample.

Study-wide conclusions, independent of this receptor: Most expanded thyroid clonotypes (frequency above 0.001) were also detected in blood, a finding suggesting that blood repertoires may reflect thyroid immune responses. During validation, the model predicted progression to ophthalmopathy a median of about 5.9 months ahead of onset, with 60% to 71% sensitivity and 72% to 80% specificity. A model built on a 13 V-J signature distinguished ophthalmopathy from stable hyperthyroidism, reaching around 90% sensitivity and 81% to 83% specificity in cross-validation and 80%/75% in testing. Sample size was not statistically predetermined, and blinding of investigators to group allocation was not performed.

This clonotype has ten or more counts. Which antigen it targets is not known. Within one base of it there is no much larger clone, and no base qualities were kept. The chain is made from TRBV5-6 and TRBJ2-1, with 8 bases in between that match TRBD1. This receptor was obtained from a woman aged 40 to 49 with Graves' hyperthyroidism. Sequencing was performed on blood. The nucleotide sequence is given as TGTGCCAGCAGCGTAGACAGGGGCCATCCCTACTACAATGAGCAGTTCTTC. It specifies CASSVDRGHPYYNEQFF. Extended through the reference TRBV5-6 and TRBJ2-1 proteins, this CDR3 yields the full variable domain: DAGVTQSPTHLIKTRGQQVTLRCSPKSGHDTVSWYQQALGQGPQFIFQYYEEEERQRGNFPDRFSGHQFPNYSSELNVNALLLGDSALYLCASSVDRGHPYYNEQFFGPGTRLTVL.